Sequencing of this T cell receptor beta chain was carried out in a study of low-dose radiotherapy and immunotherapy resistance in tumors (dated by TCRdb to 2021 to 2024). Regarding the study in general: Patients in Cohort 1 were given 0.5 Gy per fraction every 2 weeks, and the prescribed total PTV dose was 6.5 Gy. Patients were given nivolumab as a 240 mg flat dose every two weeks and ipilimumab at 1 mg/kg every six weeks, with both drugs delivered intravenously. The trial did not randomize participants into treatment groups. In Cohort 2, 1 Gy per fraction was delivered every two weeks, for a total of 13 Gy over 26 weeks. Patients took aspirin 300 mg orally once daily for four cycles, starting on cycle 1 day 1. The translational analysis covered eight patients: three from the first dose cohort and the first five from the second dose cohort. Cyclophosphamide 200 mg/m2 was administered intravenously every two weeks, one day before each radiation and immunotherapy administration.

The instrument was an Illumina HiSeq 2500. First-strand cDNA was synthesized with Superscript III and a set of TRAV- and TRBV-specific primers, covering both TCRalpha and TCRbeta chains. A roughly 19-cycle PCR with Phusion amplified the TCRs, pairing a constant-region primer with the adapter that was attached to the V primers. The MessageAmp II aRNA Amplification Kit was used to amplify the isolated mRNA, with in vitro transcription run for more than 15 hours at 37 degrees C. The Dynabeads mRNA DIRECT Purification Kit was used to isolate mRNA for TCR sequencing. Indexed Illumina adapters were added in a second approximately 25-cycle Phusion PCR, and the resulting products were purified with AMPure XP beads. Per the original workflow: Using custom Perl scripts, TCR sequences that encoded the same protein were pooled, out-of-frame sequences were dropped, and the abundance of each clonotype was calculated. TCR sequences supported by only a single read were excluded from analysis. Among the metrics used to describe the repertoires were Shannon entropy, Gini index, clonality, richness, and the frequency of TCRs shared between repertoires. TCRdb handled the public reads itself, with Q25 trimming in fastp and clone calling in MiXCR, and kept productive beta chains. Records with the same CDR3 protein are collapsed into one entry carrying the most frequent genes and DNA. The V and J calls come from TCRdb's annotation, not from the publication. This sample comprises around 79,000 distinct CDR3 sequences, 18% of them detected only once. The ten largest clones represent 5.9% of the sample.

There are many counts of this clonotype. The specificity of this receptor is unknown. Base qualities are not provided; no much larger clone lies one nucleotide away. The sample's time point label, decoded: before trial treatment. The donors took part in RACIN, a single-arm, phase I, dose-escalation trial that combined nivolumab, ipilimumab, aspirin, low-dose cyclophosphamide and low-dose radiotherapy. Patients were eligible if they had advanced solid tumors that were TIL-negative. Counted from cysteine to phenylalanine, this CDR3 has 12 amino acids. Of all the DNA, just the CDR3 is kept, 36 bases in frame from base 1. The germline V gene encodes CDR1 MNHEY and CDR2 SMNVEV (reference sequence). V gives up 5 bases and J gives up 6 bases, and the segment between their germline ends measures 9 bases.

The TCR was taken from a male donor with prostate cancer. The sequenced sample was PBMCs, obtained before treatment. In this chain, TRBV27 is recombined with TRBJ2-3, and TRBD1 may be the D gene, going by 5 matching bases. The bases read TGTGCCAGCAGTCCAGGGTCGGATACGCAGTATTTT. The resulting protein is CASSPGSDTQYF.